The next 30 T cell receptor beta chains were all read from a single sample in a study of cytomegalovirus exposure and HLA in healthy donors. The PCR had 60 Vbeta and 13 Jbeta primers. TCRdb keeps only in-frame clones here, not all; method: immunoSEQ multiplex PCR. In the table there are 150,000 to 200,000 clones, about three quarters of which are singletons. The sequenced material came from PBMCs. The receptors were gathered from a woman in her forties in good health and CMV-seronegative.

This sequence joins TRBV5-4 and TRBJ2-5; 7 bases agree with TRBD1. Germline V gene sequence: CDR1 SGHNT, CDR2 YYREEE (reference sequence). The CDR3 length is 14 residues. V lost 4 bases, J lost 2 bases, and 5 bases stayed unmatched. In DNA form, the CDR3 reads TGTGCCAGCAGCCACTCACAGGGGCAAGAGACCCAGTACTTC. This encodes CASSHSQGQETQYF.

J is TRBJ2-5 and V is TRBV12-5; unclear D gene. CDR1 LGHNT and CDR2 FRNRAP come from the germline V gene. The CDR3 has 11 amino acids. Between the trimmed V and J ends, which lost 5 bases and 11 bases, there was a span of 12 bases. The CDR3: CASGPVLEQYF. In DNA form, the CDR3 reads TGTGCTAGTGGTCCGGTGTTAGAGCAGTACTTC.

This clone was counted a few times. This rearrangement joins TRBV27 to TRBJ1-1, with D unclear. Per germline, CDR1 MNHEY and CDR2 SMNVEV (reference sequence). The CDR3 consists of 13 residues. V was shortened by 2 bases and J by 1 base, with 5 bases between the two germline ends. CDR3: CASSLTRNTEAFF. CDR3 nucleotide sequence: TGTGCCAGCAGTTTAACAAGGAACACTGAAGCTTTCTTT.

Comment on this clone: A read error may produce the germline difference seen at one junction end. This rearrangement joins TRBV4-2 to TRBJ2-4; 8 positions agree with TRBD2. Germline lookup yields CDR1 LGHNA and CDR2 YNFKEQ. This CDR3 is 21 amino acids long. The DNA of the CDR3 is TGTGCCAGCAGCCCCCGCATGCGCCGTGGGACTAGTATAAACGCCAAAAACAGTCAGTACTTC. Protein sequence: CASSPRMRRGTSINAKNSQYF.

V is TRBV4-2 and J is TRBJ2-1; 8 nucleotides align to TRBD1. This CDR3 comprises 13 residues. The V segment lost 4 bases and the J segment 14 bases; nucleotides outside the gene matches: 10. Germline-derived CDR1 and CDR2 are LGHNA and YNFKEQ. The CDR3 sequence is CASSRSTDRVEFF. DNA of the CDR3: TGTGCCAGCAGCCGGAGTACGGACAGGGTGGAGTTCTTC.

This clone was found once. The chain carries TRBV5-6 and TRBJ2-1; 10 bases line up with TRBD2. The CDR3 spans 16 residues. Germline CDR1 and CDR2: SGHDT and YYEEEE. V shed 4 bases and J 7 bases; nucleotides not matched to a gene: 11. The CDR3 sequence: CASSASGRDIRNEQFF. In DNA form, the CDR3 reads TGTGCCAGCAGCGCAAGCGGGAGGGACATCCGGAATGAGCAGTTCTTC.

The rearrangement joins TRBV6-4 to TRBJ1-2; 10 positions agree with TRBD1. The CDR3 covers 15 residues. Germline CDR1 is MRHNA and CDR2 is SNTAGT. Trimming took 0 bases from V and 8 from J; bases not matched to a gene: 6. CDR3: CASSDSIETGGGYTF. CDR3 bases: TGTGCCAGCAGTGACTCAATAGAGACAGGGGGCGGCTACACCTTC.

The chain recombines TRBV14 with TRBJ1-2, with 10 nucleotides matching TRBD1. Unmatched junction bases numbered 4, after V lost 4 bases and J lost 8 bases. CDR3 length: 13 residues. Germline-derived CDR1 and CDR2 are SGHDN and FVKESK. The CDR3 sequence: CASSRWDRGGYTF. CDR3 in DNA: TGTGCCAGCAGCCGATGGGACAGGGGAGGCTACACCTTC.

This clone was seen once. The rearrangement uses TRBV7-9 and TRBJ2-5; D remains unclear. Trimming took off 0 bases at V and 5 bases at J, with 4 bases between the two ends. CDR1 and CDR2 from the germline V gene are SEHNR and FQNEAQ (reference sequence). The CDR3 sequence is 12 residues long. CDR3 amino acids: CASSLAGETQYF. The CDR3 DNA reads TGTGCCAGCAGCTTAGCGGGCGAGACCCAGTACTTC.

The chain uses TRBV19 and TRBJ2-1; D might be TRBD2 (6 bases). This CDR3 is built from 14 residues. Trimming removed 8 bases from V and 9 bases from J, with 20 bases in between. In germline, CDR1 is LNHDA, CDR2 SQIVND (reference sequence). CDR3 sequence reads: CASRFSGGIREQFF. Written as DNA, the CDR3 is TGTGCCAGTCGTTTCTCAGGCGGGATCCGTGAGCAGTTCTTC.

This clone was observed once. The genes are TRBV7-2 and TRBJ2-7; tentative D call: TRBD2 (5 bases). This CDR3 spans 15 amino acids. The germline V gene encodes CDR1 SGHTA and CDR2 FQGNSA. V lost 1 base, J lost 4 bases, and 14 bases lay in between. The CDR3 region has the DNA TGTGCCAGCAGCTTAGACGTCGACCGCGGGTACGAGCAGTACTTC. It codes for CASSLDVDRGYEQYF. Full variable domain (missing parts from reference TRBV7-2 and TRBJ2-7): GAGVSQSPSNKVTEKGKDVELRCDPISGHTALYWYRQSLGQGLEFLIYFQGNSAPDKSGLPSDRFSAERTGGSVSTLTIQRTQQEDSAVYLCASSLDVDRGYEQYFGPGTRLTVT.

This clone has just a few counts. The chain links TRBV6-1 to TRBJ1-2, with D possibly matching TRBD1 (6 bases). CDR3 length equals 15 residues. V gave up 7 bases and J gave up 0 bases, with 15 bases separating them. Germline lookup yields CDR1 MNHNS and CDR2 SASEGT. The CDR3 loop reads CASIPTGPPNYGYTF. The CDR3 region has the DNA TGTGCCAGCATCCCGACAGGACCCCCTAACTATGGCTACACCTTC.

A note on this clone: Other DNA sequences within the sample encode an identical CDR3. The chain is built from TRBV5-1 and TRBJ1-5; 7 bases line up with TRBD1. CDR1 and CDR2 (germline): SGHRS, YFSETQ. V shed 4 bases and J 4 bases; nucleotides not matched to a gene: 8. The CDR3 contains 15 residues. This CDR3 reads CASSPSDRTNQPQHF. The DNA of the CDR3 is TGCGCCAGCAGCCCCTCGGACAGGACAAATCAGCCCCAGCATTTT. Together with reference TRBV5-1 and TRBJ1-5, the CDR3 gives the full variable domain: KAGVTQTPRYLIKTRGQQVTLSCSPISGHRSVSWYQQTPGQGLQFLFEYFSETQRNKGNFPGRFSGRQFSNSRSEMNVSTLELGDSALYLCASSPSDRTNQPQHFGDGTRLSIL.

The chain uses TRBV25-1 and TRBJ2-1; D is possibly TRBD2 (5 bases). This CDR3 contains 16 residues. Germline-derived CDR1 and CDR2 are MGHDK and SYGVNS. Deletions cut 8 bases from V and 8 bases from J, with 25 bases between. The CDR3 region is CASGSQADLFHDEQFF. CDR3 sequence (DNA): TGTGCCAGCGGGAGCCAGGCGGATTTGTTTCACGATGAGCAGTTCTTC.

The rearrangement joins TRBV11-3 to TRBJ1-2, with D maybe TRBD1 (5 bases). The CDR3 spans 12 residues. Looked up from germline, CDR1 is SGHNT and CDR2 is YENEEA. Trimming left V 4 bases short and J 6 bases short, with 9 bases between. The CDR3 DNA reads TGTGCCAGCAGCTATGCAGGGAATGGCTACACCTTC. It specifies CASSYAGNGYTF.

This clone was found a few times. The chain combines TRBV11-2 with TRBJ2-3; TRBD2 matches 8 bases. CDR3 length: 16 residues. V lost 5 bases, J lost 0 bases, and 7 bases stayed unmatched. Germline V gene sequence: CDR1 SGHAT, CDR2 FQNNGV. CDR3: CASSLNSGASTDTQYF. In DNA, the CDR3 is TGTGCCAGCAGCCTGAATAGCGGGGCTAGCACAGATACGCAGTATTTT.

This rearrangement joins TRBV4-2 to TRBJ2-1; unclear D gene. The CDR3 sequence is 11 residues long. V dropped 1 base and J dropped 14 bases, with 9 bases sitting between them. Germline V gene data show CDR1 as LGHNA and CDR2 as YNFKEQ. The CDR3 DNA is TGTGCCAGCAGCCAAGGGGTTAGCAAGTTCTTC. Its protein is CASSQGVSKFF.

This clone was seen a handful of times. V gene TRBV5-1 combines with J gene TRBJ2-5, with a tentative D call TRBD1 (5 bases). With 2 bases removed from V and 2 bases from J, the gap between germline ends came to 13 bases. The CDR3 totals 15 residues. The germline gives CDR1 SGHRS, CDR2 YFSETQ. CDR3 DNA sequence: TGCGCCAGCAGCTTTAACGGACACGCACAAGAGACCCAGTACTTC. Translating gives CASSFNGHAQETQYF.

The chain has TRBV19 and TRBJ1-2; tentatively, D is TRBD1 (5 bases). Trimming pared 7 bases from V and 2 bases from J, leaving 8 bases between. The CDR3 sequence is 12 residues long. Germline CDR1 reads LNHDA; CDR2 reads SQIVND (reference sequence). CDR3 coding DNA: TGTGCCAGTACCCCAGGGAACTATGGCTACACCTTC. The encoded protein is CASTPGNYGYTF.

This clone came up a few times. The chain joins TRBV5-1 to TRBJ1-4; TRBD1 aligns across 10 bases. Per the germline V gene, CDR1 is SGHRS and CDR2 is YFSETQ. The CDR3 runs to 15 residues. The V segment lost 0 bases and the J segment 8 bases; nucleotides outside the gene matches: 4. CDR3: CASSLEGQGTEKLFF. CDR3 coding DNA: TGCGCCAGCAGCTTGGAGGGACAGGGGACCGAAAAACTGTTTTTT.

The chain links TRBV5-6 to TRBJ2-6; maybe TRBD1 (7 bases). Germline V gene lookup returns CDR1 SGHDT and CDR2 YYEEEE. V was clipped by 4 bases and J by 4 bases, with 21 bases between them. The CDR3 is 18 residues long. CDR3 sequence (DNA): TGTGCCAGCAGCCGGGCGGGGACAGCTGACTTCGGGGCCAACGTCCTGACTTTC. Translated: CASSRAGTADFGANVLTF.

The genes are TRBV9 and TRBJ2-5, with D hard to call. Germline V gene sequence: CDR1 SGDLS, CDR2 YYNGEE. The CDR3 spans 15 residues. V was pared by 0 bases and J by 5 bases, with 14 bases between. The CDR3: CASSVDVLVQETQYF. The CDR3 DNA is TGTGCCAGCAGCGTAGATGTCCTAGTCCAGGAGACCCAGTACTTC.

This clone was counted only a few times. The rearrangement links TRBV29-1 to TRBJ1-2; 9 nucleotides align to TRBD1. The V gene's germline CDR1 is SQVTM and CDR2 ANQGSEA. The CDR3 totals 13 residues. J lost 3 bases, V lost 7 bases, and 6 bases had no gene match. Here the CDR3 reads CSDSQGAYYGYTF. The CDR3 DNA sequence: TGCAGCGATTCACAGGGGGCTTACTATGGCTACACCTTC.

V usage is TRBV4-3 and J usage is TRBJ1-1, with D tentatively TRBD1 (5 bases). This CDR3 comprises 14 residues. CDR1 LGHNA and CDR2 YSLEER come from the germline V gene. Trimming pared 0 bases from V and 1 base from J, leaving 6 bases between. The CDR3 loop is CASSQDDRNTEAFF. The CDR3 region has the DNA TGCGCCAGCAGCCAAGATGACAGGAACACTGAAGCTTTCTTT.

This clone came up a few times. The chain uses TRBV19 and TRBJ2-2; TRBD1 might be the D (5 bases). The ends were cut back, 6 bases at V and 6 bases at J, with 8 bases in the middle. Germline V gives CDR1 LNHDA, CDR2 SQIVND (reference sequence). This CDR3 contains 12 residues. The CDR3 coding sequence is TGTGCCAGTAGGCAGGGTCCCGGGGAGCTGTTTTTT. Amino acid sequence: CASRQGPGELFF.

The rearrangement links TRBV7-9 to TRBJ1-4; unclear D gene. The V gene's germline CDR1 is SEHNR and CDR2 FQNEAQ (reference sequence). The CDR3 totals 13 residues. V lost 8 bases, J lost 7 bases, and 14 bases lay in between. The CDR3 spells CASQKGRGEKLFF. The CDR3 bases are TGTGCCAGCCAGAAAGGGCGGGGTGAAAAACTGTTTTTT.

The CDR3 DNA is TGCGCCAGCAGCTTGTATACAGGGTGGGACTATGGCTACACCTTC. It is translated as CASSLYTGWDYGYTF. V gene TRBV5-1 combines with J gene TRBJ1-2, with D tentatively TRBD1 (6 bases). The CDR3 covers 15 residues. The germline V and J ends were trimmed by 1 base and 3 bases, with 13 bases remaining between them. Per the germline V gene, CDR1 is SGHRS and CDR2 is YFSETQ.

The rearrangement joins TRBV30 to TRBJ1-2; D unresolved. Trimming shortened V by 1 base and J by 5 bases, and 8 bases separated the two germline ends. The germline gives CDR1 GTSNPN, CDR2 SVGIG (reference sequence). This CDR3 is built from 12 residues. In DNA, the CDR3 is TGTGCCTGGAGTGCAAACGGTTATGGCTACACCTTC. Its protein product is CAWSANGYGYTF. The full variable domain, completed using reference TRBV30 and TRBJ1-2, is SQTIHQWPATLVQPVGSPLSLECTVEGTSNPNLYWYRQAAGRGLQLLFYSVGIGQISSEVPQNLSASRPQDRQFILSSKKLLLSDSGFYLCAWSANGYGYTFGSGTRLTVV.

The CDR3 spells CASSLGGAGEQYV. CDR3 sequence (DNA): TGTGCCAGCAGCCTCGGGGGCGCGGGGGAGCAGTACGTC. V and J are TRBV21-1 and TRBJ2-7; the listed D gene, TRBD2, was not tested against the DNA. TRBV21-1 constitutes a pseudogene. The CDR3 consists of 13 residues.

The chain has TRBV6-4 and TRBJ2-3; TRBD1 matches at 8 bases. The length of the CDR3 is 14 residues. With 0 bases clipped from V and 4 bases from J, the junction kept 0 bases outside the gene matches. Germline CDR1 MRHNA, CDR2 SNTAGT. The CDR3 reads CASSDSQGADTQYF. Written as DNA, the CDR3 is TGTGCCAGCAGTGACTCACAGGGGGCAGATACGCAGTATTTT.